This TCR beta chain is drawn from a study of molecular identifiers for immune sequencing clone quantification. Worth noting for this clonotype: Its antigen is unknown.

TCRdb analysed the PCR reads with MiXCR anew, one entry per CDR3 protein. This sample has 15,000 to 20,000 distinct CDR3 sequences; roughly 22% occur once, and the top ten carry over 5%. The CDR3 runs to 13 residues. Trimming cost V 3 bases and J 10 bases, with 10 bases left between them. Germline V gene sequence: CDR1 MNHNY, CDR2 SVGAGI (reference sequence). Study-level findings and limits: Molecules of identical TCR sharing a barcode could underestimate highly expanded clone sizes. Clones above 20 RNA copies contained over 98% of effector molecules but under 1% of naive ones. Spiked TCR RNA from one Jurkat cell reportedly showed up when mixed among 800,000 to 1,000,000 naive cells.

The chain is built from TRBV6-6 and TRBJ1-6; D is uncertain. Material for sequencing was naive CD8+ T cells from blood, with Jurkat cell RNA spiked in. Noted subset: FACS-sorted CD8+CD4-CCR7+CD45RA+ naive T cells. The clonotype was recovered from a human donor in good health. Some libraries in this study had Jurkat cell RNA spiked in. DNA of the CDR3: TGTGCCAGCAGTTATCGAAACGGCTCACCCCTCCACTTT. As protein: CASSYRNGSPLHF.